This TCR beta chain was captured in a study of T cell responses to AZD1222 COVID-19 vaccine. In the study overall: Recipients boosted at about 4 weeks or about 12 weeks are pooled.

The assay was immunoSEQ multiplex PCR, and TCRdb's table has in-frame clones only and misses some. The table has about 92,000 clones, over 75% seen once. Trimming left V 1 base short and J 1 base short, with 9 bases between. Germline V lookup: CDR1 SGHRS, CDR2 YFSETQ. The CDR3 is made up of 15 amino acids. The study's findings and limits: Donors in the cohort were predominantly white British and more often female, and clonal diversity was possibly underestimated.

Points on this clone: Its antigen is as yet unknown.

The chain carries TRBV5-1 and TRBJ2-1; maybe TRBD1 (5 bases). This clonotype originated in an adult in good health. The starting material was peripheral blood, obtained on day 0 of AZD1222 vaccination. The CDR3 DNA sequence: TGCGCCAGCAGCTTGACAGGCCCATCCTACAATGAGCAGTTCTTC. Encoded protein: CASSLTGPSYNEQFF.